The 8 T cell receptor beta chains presented below share a single source sample, sequenced in a study of blood T cell repertoires in COVID-19. Method: immunoSEQ multiplex PCR; TCRdb's copy keeps in-frame clones and lacks some. This sample yields about 99,000 clones, of which 82% are seen a single time; 4% to 5.5% belongs to the top ten. The sequencing sample was made of peripheral blood. These receptors originate from a man aged 60 to 75 with acute or convalescent COVID-19.

V gene TRBV4-2 combines with J gene TRBJ2-2; no definite D call. Per the germline V gene, CDR1 is LGHNA and CDR2 is YNFKEQ. V was shortened by 1 base and J by 0 bases, with 9 bases between the two germline ends. The CDR3 covers 16 residues. The CDR3 DNA reads TGTGCCAGCAGCCAAGCGCGAGTTACGAACACCGGGGAGCTGTTTTTT. This codes for CASSQARVTNTGELFF.

About this clone itself: Within the sample, other DNA sequences also encode this same CDR3. V is TRBV11-2 and J is TRBJ1-3; 7 bases map to TRBD1. This CDR3 spans 15 amino acids. J lost 4 bases, V lost 4 bases, and 7 bases had no gene match. Germline V gene sequence: CDR1 SGHAT, CDR2 FQNNGV. CDR3 nucleotides: TGTGCCAGCAGCTCCCGGACAGGAGGGGGAAACACCATATATTTT. As protein: CASSSRTGGGNTIYF. Based on the CDR3 plus reference TRBV11-2 and TRBJ1-3, the full variable domain is EAGVAQSPRYKIIEKRQSVAFWCNPISGHATLYWYQQILGQGPKLLIQFQNNGVVDDSQLPKDRFSAERLKGVDSTLKIQPAKLEDSAVYLCASSSRTGGGNTIYFGEGSWLTVV.

This rearrangement joins TRBV4-3 to TRBJ1-3; D uncertain. This CDR3 has 12 residues. V was cut by 1 base and J by 5 bases, with 3 bases left in between. The germline CDR1 and CDR2 sequences are LGHNA and YSLEER. The CDR3 region is CASSQARNTIYF. The CDR3 DNA reads as TGCGCCAGCAGCCAAGCTAGAAACACCATATATTTT.

The chain has TRBV7-3 and TRBJ2-7; 7 bases are shared with TRBD2. Trimming at V came to 1 base and at J to 1 base, leaving 4 bases not matched to a gene. This CDR3 spans 15 amino acids. Germline V gene sequence: CDR1 SGHTA, CDR2 FQGTGA. CDR3 region: CASSLSGRSSYEQYF. The CDR3, as DNA: TGTGCCAGCAGCTTAAGCGGGAGATCGTCCTACGAGCAGTACTTC.

J is TRBJ2-4 and V is TRBV9, with TRBD1 matching 7 bases. The ends lost 0 bases at V and 12 bases at J; junction bases unmatched: 6. CDR1 is SGDLS, CDR2 YYNGEE, per germline. This CDR3 region has 13 residues. The CDR3 coding sequence is TGTGCCAGCAGCGTAGGGGGACAGAATAATCAGTACTTC. It specifies CASSVGGQNNQYF.

The chain is built from TRBV4-2 and TRBJ2-3, with 12 bases identical to TRBD2. In germline, CDR1 is LGHNA, CDR2 YNFKEQ. The CDR3 totals 16 residues. With 4 bases clipped from V and 5 bases from J, the junction kept 7 bases outside the gene matches. The CDR3 DNA sequence: TGTGCCAGCAGCCCACGGACTAGCGGGAACTTAGATACGCAGTATTTT. This translates into CASSPRTSGNLDTQYF.

This sequence joins TRBV12-3 or TRBV12-4 and TRBJ1-1, with D unclear. CDR3 length: 13 amino acids. V lost 2 bases to trimming and J lost 1 base, with 5 bases between them. This CDR3 is CASSLMRNTEAFF. In DNA, the CDR3 is TGTGCCAGCAGTTTAATGAGGAACACTGAAGCTTTCTTT.

The rearrangement uses TRBV4-1 and TRBJ1-4; 7 positions match TRBD1. The trim removed 1 base at V and 5 bases at J, leaving 4 bases unmatched. The germline CDR1 and CDR2 sequences are MGHRA and YSYEKL. The CDR3 length is 15 residues. DNA for the CDR3: TGCGCCAGCAGCCAAGCGTTGGACAGGAATGAAAAACTGTTTTTT. It codes for CASSQALDRNEKLFF.